This is a list of T cell receptor beta chains from one sample in a study of T cell repertoires in cytomegalovirus infection. TCRdb reanalysed the reads using MiXCR and keeps one entry per CDR3 protein. The table lists roughly 130,000 distinct CDR3 sequences, 7% to 9.5% of them singletons. The sample was PBMCs. The receptors derive from a human donor in good health (CMV status not recorded). Some clones in this sample may be carry-over from other donors' samples. The CDR3 runs from the conserved cysteine through the conserved F or W. Each record gives: clone size, V gene, D gene, J gene, CDR3 DNA, CDR3 protein. D genes are given only for firm matches. Clone size is stated in some rows and not others, as once, few, many or a class when expanded.

clone size: many
V gene: TRBV5-4
D gene: TRBD2
J gene: TRBJ2-7
CDR3 DNA: TGTGCCAGCAGCTGGGGGGGGGGGAGCTCCTACGAGCAGTACTTC
CDR3 protein: CASSWGGGSSYEQYF

clone size: many
V gene: TRBV28
D gene: NA
J gene: TRBJ1-4
CDR3 DNA: TGTGCCAGCAGTTTGAGATCCCTAGGCCTTATAGGTGAAAAACTGTTTTTT
CDR3 protein: CASSLRSLGLIGEKLFF

clone size: many
V gene: TRBV29-1
D gene: TRBD2
J gene: TRBJ2-1
CDR3 DNA: TGCAGCGTTGCCCCAGCGGGGGGGTACAATGAGCAGTTCTTC
CDR3 protein: CSVAPAGGYNEQFF

clone size: many
V gene: TRBV4-1
D gene: NA
J gene: TRBJ2-7
CDR3 DNA: TGCGCCAGCAGCCAAGAAGGGGGGGCTTCGAGTTCCTCCTACGAGCAGTACTTC
CDR3 protein: CASSQEGGASSSSYEQYF

clone size: many
V gene: TRBV13
D gene: TRBD1
J gene: TRBJ2-7
CDR3 DNA: TGTGCCAGCAGCTTAGCCGGGACAGGATCCCACGAGCAGTACTTC
CDR3 protein: CASSLAGTGSHEQYF

clone size: many
V gene: TRBV29-1
D gene: NA
J gene: TRBJ2-1
CDR3 DNA: TGCAGCGTTGAAGGGAGCAGGCAGGGTATTTACAATGAGCAGTTCTTC
CDR3 protein: CSVEGSRQGIYNEQFF

clone size: many
V gene: TRBV7-6
D gene: NA
J gene: TRBJ2-7
CDR3 DNA: TGTGCCAGCAGCCGAACGGACGACGCCTCCTACGAGCAGTACTTC
CDR3 protein: CASSRTDDASYEQYF

clone size: NA
V gene: TRBV19
D gene: NA
J gene: TRBJ1-3
CDR3 DNA: TGTGCCAGTAGTATGAGGAGGGGAACTGGAAACACCATATATTTT
CDR3 protein: CASSMRRGTGNTIYF

clone size: many
V gene: TRBV24-1
D gene: NA
J gene: TRBJ2-1
CDR3 DNA: TGTGCCACCAGTGATCCTACCTCCTACAATGAGCAGTTCTTC
CDR3 protein: CATSDPTSYNEQFF

clone size: many
V gene: TRBV4-1
D gene: NA
J gene: TRBJ1-1
CDR3 DNA: TGCGCCAGCAGCCATACGCTTGGGGGAGGAACTGAAGCTTTCTTT
CDR3 protein: CASSHTLGGGTEAFF

clone size: many
V gene: TRBV13
D gene: NA
J gene: TRBJ2-7
CDR3 DNA: TGTGCCAGCAGTACTCGGACAGATCCTACGCAGCAGTACTTC
CDR3 protein: CASSTRTDPTQQYF

clone size: many
V gene: TRBV7-2
D gene: NA
J gene: TRBJ2-3
CDR3 DNA: TGTGCCAGCAGCTTCCAAGCCTTCACAGATACGCAGTATTTT
CDR3 protein: CASSFQAFTDTQYF

clone size: many
V gene: TRBV29-1
D gene: NA
J gene: TRBJ1-2
CDR3 DNA: TGCAGCGTTGAAGATTATGGGGGCCTTAACTATGGCTACACCTTC
CDR3 protein: CSVEDYGGLNYGYTF

clone size: many
V gene: TRBV28
D gene: NA
J gene: TRBJ1-5
CDR3 DNA: TGTGCCAGCAGCCGAACAGGGACGTTTAGGAATCAGCCCCAGCATTTT
CDR3 protein: CASSRTGTFRNQPQHF

clone size: NA
V gene: TRBV29-1
D gene: TRBD1
J gene: TRBJ1-3
CDR3 DNA: TGCAGCGTTGGGCAGGGGGTGTCTGGAAACACCATATATTTT
CDR3 protein: CSVGQGVSGNTIYF

clone size: many
V gene: TRBV19
D gene: TRBD1
J gene: TRBJ2-4
CDR3 DNA: TGTGCCAGTCGGGAAAGGGGGCTAAACATTCAGTACTTC
CDR3 protein: CASRERGLNIQYF

clone size: NA
V gene: TRBV29-1
D gene: TRBD1
J gene: TRBJ1-4
CDR3 DNA: TGCAGCGTTACGTCCCGGGACAGCGTTCCTAATGAAAAACTGTTTTTT
CDR3 protein: CSVTSRDSVPNEKLFF

clone size: few
V gene: TRBV5-1
D gene: TRBD2
J gene: TRBJ2-7
CDR3 DNA: TGCGCCAGCAGCTTGTTCCGGGGGGGAAACGAGCAGTACTTC
CDR3 protein: CASSLFRGGNEQYF

clone size: many
V gene: TRBV7-6
D gene: NA
J gene: TRBJ1-1
CDR3 DNA: TGTGCCAGCAGCTCAATACAGGGAAACACTGAAGCTTTCTTT
CDR3 protein: CASSSIQGNTEAFF

clone size: few
V gene: TRBV7-3
D gene: TRBD2
J gene: TRBJ2-1
CDR3 DNA: TGTGCCAGCAGCTCGCGCGGTAGCGGGGGGGGAAATGAGCAGTTCTTC
CDR3 protein: CASSSRGSGGGNEQFF

clone size: NA
V gene: TRBV24-1
D gene: NA
J gene: TRBJ2-1
CDR3 DNA: TGTGCCACCAGTGATGGGGGGGCCCCGAAGGAGCAGTTCTTC
CDR3 protein: CATSDGGAPKEQFF

clone size: many
V gene: TRBV19
D gene: NA
J gene: TRBJ2-2
CDR3 DNA: TGTGCCAGTAGGGTACAGGGGCGGGGAACCGGGGAGCTGTTTTTT
CDR3 protein: CASRVQGRGTGELFF

clone size: many
V gene: TRBV29-1
D gene: TRBD1
J gene: TRBJ2-2
CDR3 DNA: TGCAGCGTTTCGGACAGGGCCACCGGGGAGCTGTTTTTT
CDR3 protein: CSVSDRATGELFF

clone size: many
V gene: TRBV29-1
D gene: TRBD1
J gene: TRBJ2-1
CDR3 DNA: TGCAGCGTTGAACCCCAGGGGGCTGTGAATGAGCAGTTCTTC
CDR3 protein: CSVEPQGAVNEQFF

clone size: many
V gene: TRBV3-1
D gene: NA
J gene: TRBJ1-1
CDR3 DNA: TGTGCCAGCAGCCAAGATAAGGGGTCGAACACTGAAGCTTTCTTT
CDR3 protein: CASSQDKGSNTEAFF

clone size: once
V gene: TRBV4-2
D gene: TRBD1
J gene: TRBJ1-2
CDR3 DNA: TGTGCCAGCAGTGTCACAGGGGCGGGCGGCTACACCTTC
CDR3 protein: CASSVTGAGGYTF

clone size: many
V gene: TRBV20-1
D gene: NA
J gene: TRBJ1-1
CDR3 DNA: TGCAGTGCCGTGGACAGAAACACTGAAGCTTTCTTT
CDR3 protein: CSAVDRNTEAFF

clone size: few
V gene: TRBV2
D gene: TRBD2
J gene: TRBJ2-3
CDR3 DNA: TGTGCCAGCAGGACCCCCAGGAAGCGGGGGGCCACCATGCTAGACACAGATACGCAGTATTTT
CDR3 protein: CASRTPRKRGATMLDTDTQYF

clone size: many
V gene: TRBV5-5
D gene: NA
J gene: TRBJ1-2
CDR3 DNA: TGTGCCAGCAGCTTACAGGGAAACTATGGCTACACCTTC
CDR3 protein: CASSLQGNYGYTF

clone size: few
V gene: TRBV5-4
D gene: NA
J gene: TRBJ1-2
CDR3 DNA: TGTGCCAGCAGCTTTCCCGGGACTGACTATGGCTACACCTTC
CDR3 protein: CASSFPGTDYGYTF

clone size: many
V gene: TRBV5-8
D gene: TRBD2
J gene: TRBJ2-3
CDR3 DNA: TGTGCCAGCAGCTTTCGGACTAGCGGATTTAGCACAGATACGCAGTATTTT
CDR3 protein: CASSFRTSGFSTDTQYF

clone size: many
V gene: TRBV4-2
D gene: TRBD1
J gene: TRBJ1-1
CDR3 DNA: TGTGCCAGCAGCCAAGCCCGGACAGGGATGAACACTGAAGCTTTCTTT
CDR3 protein: CASSQARTGMNTEAFF

clone size: many
V gene: TRBV5-1
D gene: NA
J gene: TRBJ2-2
CDR3 DNA: TGCGCCAGCAGCTTGGGGCAGACTGATTACACCGGGGAGCTGTTTTTT
CDR3 protein: CASSLGQTDYTGELFF

clone size: NA
V gene: TRBV15
D gene: NA
J gene: TRBJ2-3
CDR3 DNA: TGTGCCACGGGGGTTTTCGGCACAGATACGCAGTATTTT
CDR3 protein: CATGVFGTDTQYF

clone size: few
V gene: TRBV29-1
D gene: NA
J gene: TRBJ1-1
CDR3 DNA: TGCAGCGTGGGCGTGGGGGTCGGAGGGACTGAAGCTTTCTTT
CDR3 protein: CSVGVGVGGTEAFF

clone size: many
V gene: TRBV11-2
D gene: NA
J gene: TRBJ1-1
CDR3 DNA: TGTGCCAGCAGCTTTGGGCATATGAACACTGAAGCTTTCTTT
CDR3 protein: CASSFGHMNTEAFF

clone size: many
V gene: TRBV12-3/TRBV12-4
D gene: NA
J gene: TRBJ2-1
CDR3 DNA: TGTGCCAGCAGGCCACAGGGTAATGAGCAGTTCTTC
CDR3 protein: CASRPQGNEQFF

clone size: few
V gene: TRBV5-6
D gene: TRBD1
J gene: TRBJ1-4
CDR3 DNA: TGTGCCAGCAGCGTGATACAGGGGGCGTATAGTGAAAAACTGTTTTTT
CDR3 protein: CASSVIQGAYSEKLFF

clone size: many
V gene: TRBV12-3/TRBV12-4
D gene: TRBD2
J gene: TRBJ2-5
CDR3 DNA: TGTGCCAGCAGTCTCTCTAGCGGGGGGGGAGAGACCCAGTACTTC
CDR3 protein: CASSLSSGGGETQYF

clone size: NA
V gene: TRBV18
D gene: NA
J gene: TRBJ2-3
CDR3 DNA: TGTGCCAGCTCACCAAGAATCCTAGATACGCAGTATTTT
CDR3 protein: CASSPRILDTQYF

clone size: few
V gene: TRBV30
D gene: TRBD1
J gene: TRBJ1-1
CDR3 DNA: TGTGCCTGGGCCGACAGGGTGTTCACTGAAGCTTTCTTT
CDR3 protein: CAWADRVFTEAFF

clone size: few
V gene: TRBV2
D gene: TRBD1
J gene: TRBJ1-2
CDR3 DNA: TGTGCCAGCAGCCTACAGGGGGGCGACTATGGCTACACCTTC
CDR3 protein: CASSLQGGDYGYTF

clone size: many
V gene: TRBV6-2/TRBV6-3
D gene: NA
J gene: TRBJ2-3
CDR3 DNA: TGTGCCAGCAGTTACTCCGTCGGGACTCAGATCACATATACGCAGTATTTT
CDR3 protein: CASSYSVGTQITYTQYF

clone size: many
V gene: TRBV28
D gene: NA
J gene: TRBJ2-2
CDR3 DNA: TGTGCCAGCAGTTTTGGACGGTCGGGCACCGGGGAGCTGTTTTTT
CDR3 protein: CASSFGRSGTGELFF

clone size: many
V gene: TRBV20-1
D gene: NA
J gene: TRBJ2-1
CDR3 DNA: TGCAGTGCTAGATCCAGCTGGAGCTCCTACAATGAGCAGTTCTTC
CDR3 protein: CSARSSWSSYNEQFF